A selection of T cell receptor beta chains follows, all from one sample in a study of CD8+CD57+ T cells in acquired aplastic anemia. Each CDR3 protein gets one entry after TCRdb re-called the reads with MiXCR. Of 75,000 to 100,000 distinct CDR3 sequences listed, around two thirds are singletons. The sample taken for sequencing was sorted CD4+, CD8+, or CD8+CD57+ T cells (not recorded which) from PBMCs. The receptors stem from a human donor with aplastic anemia. CDR3s include the opening cysteine and the closing phenylalanine or tryptophan. Fields, in order: J gene, clone size, D gene, V gene, CDR3 protein, CDR3 DNA. The D gene is left open where the match is weak. Clone size, where shown, is once, few, many, or a class for clones that have expanded.

TRBJ2-7,few,-,TRBV20-1,CSATGKDYEQYF,TGCAGTGCTACAGGCAAAGACTACGAGCAGTACTTC
TRBJ2-1,many,-,TRBV7-3,CASSLALYNEQFF,TGTGCCAGCAGCTTGGCCTTATACAATGAGCAGTTCTTC
TRBJ2-1,-,-,TRBV6-1,CASSARVSSYNEQFF,TGTGCCAGCAGTGCAAGGGTCTCCTCCTACAATGAGCAGTTCTTC
TRBJ2-2,many,-,TRBV12-5,CASGWKELNTGELFF,TGTGCTAGTGGTTGGAAGGAACTTAACACCGGGGAGCTGTTTTTT
TRBJ2-5,-,TRBD2,TRBV2,CASTRFSGEGETQYF,TGTGCCAGCACTCGGTTTAGCGGGGAGGGTGAGACCCAGTACTTC
TRBJ2-7,-,-,TRBV10-3,CAIRGDTSRALAYEQYF,TGTGCCATCAGGGGGGACACCTCAAGGGCCTTAGCCTACGAGCAGTACTTC
TRBJ2-5,-,-,TRBV7-9,CASKLDSQETQYF,TGTGCCAGCAAATTGGACAGCCAAGAGACCCAGTACTTC
TRBJ1-1,few,TRBD1,TRBV10-3,CAIRQGIGNTEAFF,TGTGCCATCCGACAGGGGATCGGGAACACTGAAGCTTTCTTT
TRBJ2-7,-,TRBD2,TRBV2,CASRNTGLAAYEQYF,TGTGCCAGCAGGAACACGGGACTAGCGGCCTACGAGCAGTACTTC
TRBJ2-5,-,-,TRBV25-1,CASTRDLQETQYF,TGTGCCAGCACCCGGGACTTACAAGAGACCCAGTACTTC
TRBJ2-5,few,TRBD1,TRBV2,CASRGDRVIGETQYF,TGTGCCAGCAGAGGCGACAGGGTGATAGGAGAGACCCAGTACTTC
TRBJ2-7,-,-,TRBV7-2,CASSLGGDTGEQYF,TGTGCCAGCAGCTTGGGCGGGGACACGGGAGAGCAGTACTTC
TRBJ1-2,-,-,TRBV27,CASKWRGGDGYTF,TGTGCCAGCAAGTGGAGGGGAGGAGATGGCTACACCTTC
TRBJ2-7,-,-,TRBV15,CATSRDLRESPYEQYF,TGTGCCACCAGCAGAGATCTTCGGGAGTCCCCCTACGAGCAGTACTTC
TRBJ2-3,-,TRBD2,TRBV10-1,CASRIAGGSTDTQYF,TGCGCCAGCAGGATAGCGGGGGGATCCACAGATACGCAGTATTTT
TRBJ1-1,-,-,TRBV6-1,CASRGGEDYTEAFF,TGTGCCAGCAGGGGGGGGGAGGACTACACTGAAGCTTTCTTT
TRBJ2-7,few,-,TRBV15,CATSRDRSQLYEQYF,TGTGCCACCAGCAGAGATCGTAGTCAGCTCTACGAGCAGTACTTC
TRBJ2-1,once,TRBD1,TRBV29-1,CSVTQGANEQFF,TGCAGCGTTACCCAGGGGGCCAATGAGCAGTTCTTC
TRBJ2-5,-,TRBD1,TRBV12-3/TRBV12-4,CASSADREEETQYF,TGTGCCAGCAGTGCCGACAGGGAAGAAGAGACCCAGTACTTC
TRBJ2-7,-,-,TRBV7-2,CASGHTYEQYF,TGTGCCAGCGGACATACCTACGAGCAGTACTTC
TRBJ2-7,few,-,TRBV24-1,CATSEGALSSYEQYF,TGTGCCACCAGTGAAGGGGCTTTGAGCTCCTACGAGCAGTACTTC
TRBJ2-7,few,-,TRBV10-3,CAISGQDEQYF,TGTGCCATCAGCGGCCAAGACGAGCAGTACTTC
TRBJ2-5,-,TRBD2,TRBV7-9,CASSPQRGDWETQYF,TGTGCCAGCAGCCCCCAACGGGGGGATTGGGAGACCCAGTACTTC
TRBJ2-5,-,TRBD1,TRBV2,CASTLRDRGLQETQYF,TGTGCCAGCACACTCCGGGACAGGGGGCTCCAAGAGACCCAGTACTTC
TRBJ2-4,-,TRBD2,TRBV19,CASSTVAGGRDIQYF,TGTGCCAGTAGTACCGTAGCGGGAGGGCGAGACATTCAGTACTTC
TRBJ1-1,-,-,TRBV29-1,CSVDRGAEAFF,TGCAGCGTTGACAGGGGCGCTGAAGCTTTCTTT
TRBJ1-1,-,-,TRBV19,CASSIEGAENTEAFF,TGTGCCAGTAGTATCGAGGGAGCGGAGAACACTGAAGCTTTCTTT
TRBJ2-7,-,-,TRBV6-6,CASRKNQGEQYF,TGTGCCAGCAGAAAGAATCAAGGGGAGCAGTACTTC
TRBJ2-7,many,TRBD1,TRBV27,CASSFSRDREHEQYF,TGTGCCAGCAGTTTCTCACGGGACAGGGAACACGAGCAGTACTTC
TRBJ1-5,once,-,TRBV10-1,CASSATDRSSNQPQHF,TGCGCCAGCAGTGCAACCGACAGGAGTAGCAATCAGCCCCAGCATTTT
TRBJ2-3,-,-,TRBV7-8,CASSLVLREEADTQYF,TGTGCCAGCAGCTTAGTGCTAAGGGAGGAGGCAGATACGCAGTATTTT
TRBJ2-7,few,-,TRBV20-1,CSARTSSGEQYF,TGCAGTGCCCGGACTTCGAGCGGAGAGCAGTACTTC
TRBJ1-2,-,-,TRBV20-1,CSASGRSSNYGYTF,TGCAGTGCTAGCGGACGGAGCTCTAACTATGGCTACACCTTC
TRBJ2-7,-,TRBD1,TRBV11-3,CASSSPGQRAYEQYF,TGTGCCAGCAGCTCACCGGGACAGCGAGCCTACGAGCAGTACTTC
TRBJ1-6,-,-,TRBV12-3/TRBV12-4,CASSGQGYNSPLHF,TGTGCCAGCAGTGGGCAGGGCTATAATTCACCCCTCCACTTT
TRBJ2-2,many,TRBD2,TRBV9,CASSVRLAAGELFF,TGTGCCAGCAGCGTAAGACTAGCGGCCGGGGAGCTGTTTTTT
TRBJ2-5,-,TRBD2,TRBV7-2,CASNIAGEETQYF,TGTGCCAGCAACATAGCGGGGGAAGAGACCCAGTACTTC
TRBJ2-3,-,-,TRBV20-1,CSAETGLEDTQYF,TGCAGTGCTGAGACGGGGTTGGAGGATACGCAGTATTTT
TRBJ2-7,once,TRBD1,TRBV19,CASSHTGGEQYF,TGTGCCAGTAGCCACACAGGGGGCGAGCAGTACTTC
TRBJ2-3,-,TRBD2,TRBV19,CASSSPGLSTDTQYF,TGTGCCAGTAGTTCGCCGGGACTAAGCACAGATACGCAGTATTTT
TRBJ1-2,-,-,TRBV10-1,CASSLTGGSYGYTF,TGCGCCAGCAGCTTGACGGGAGGGAGCTATGGCTACACCTTC
TRBJ1-2,once,-,TRBV2,CASTTHQVRANYGYTF,TGTGCCAGCACTACCCACCAGGTCAGGGCTAACTATGGCTACACCTTC
TRBJ2-7,-,TRBD1,TRBV15,CATSTRTGRYEQYF,TGTGCCACCAGCACACGGACAGGGCGCTACGAGCAGTACTTC
TRBJ1-4,-,-,TRBV29-1,CSAVLREKLFF,TGCAGCGCCGTTTTGCGGGAAAAACTGTTTTTT
TRBJ2-1,many,-,TRBV20-1,CSARSTESHNEQFF,TGCAGTGCTAGATCCACGGAGTCACACAATGAGCAGTTCTTC
TRBJ1-5,-,-,TRBV19,CASGGAINQPQHF,TGTGCCAGTGGAGGGGCCATAAATCAGCCCCAGCATTTT
TRBJ2-6,-,TRBD1,TRBV20-1,CSALRQGQAGANVLTF,TGCAGTGCTCTCCGACAGGGTCAGGCTGGGGCCAACGTCCTGACTTTC
TRBJ2-6,-,TRBD1,TRBV7-9,CASSGQVSGANVLTF,TGTGCCAGCAGTGGACAGGTCTCTGGGGCCAACGTCCTGACTTTC
TRBJ2-7,-,TRBD2,TRBV19,CASSPSGRAYEQYF,TGTGCCAGTAGTCCGAGCGGGAGGGCCTACGAGCAGTACTTC
TRBJ1-6,-,-,TRBV20-1,CSARVPGFYNSPLHF,TGCAGTGCTAGAGTCCCAGGCTTCTATAATTCACCCCTCCACTTT
TRBJ2-7,-,TRBD2,TRBV7-9,CASSPTGGEQYF,TGTGCCAGCAGCCCTACGGGGGGGGAGCAGTACTTC
TRBJ2-2,-,-,TRBV6-5,CASSYFTTNTGELFF,TGTGCCAGCAGTTACTTCACGACGAACACCGGGGAGCTGTTTTTT
TRBJ1-1,many,-,TRBV3-1,CASTFTGGGSEAFF,TGTGCCAGCACCTTTACCGGGGGAGGGAGTGAAGCTTTCTTT